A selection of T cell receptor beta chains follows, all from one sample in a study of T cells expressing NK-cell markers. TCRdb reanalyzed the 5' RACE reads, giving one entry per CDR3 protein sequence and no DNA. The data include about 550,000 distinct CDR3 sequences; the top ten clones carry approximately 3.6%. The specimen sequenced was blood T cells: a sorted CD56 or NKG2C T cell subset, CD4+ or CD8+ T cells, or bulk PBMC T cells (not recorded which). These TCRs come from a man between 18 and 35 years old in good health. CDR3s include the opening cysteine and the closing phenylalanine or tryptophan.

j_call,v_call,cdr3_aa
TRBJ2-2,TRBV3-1,CASSQDDIGELFF
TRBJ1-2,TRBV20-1,CSARSGSTNYGYTF
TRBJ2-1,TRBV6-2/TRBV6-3,CASSPSQGLAGAGEQFF
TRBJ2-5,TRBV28,CASEGASYQETQYF
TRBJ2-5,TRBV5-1,CASSFSGREETQYF
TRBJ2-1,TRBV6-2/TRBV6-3,CASSYSWEVREQFF
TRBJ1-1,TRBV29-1,CSVEANSFRRHTEAFF
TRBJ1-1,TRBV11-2,CASSSPLQGLHTEAFF
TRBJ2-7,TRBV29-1,CSVASGRYEQYF
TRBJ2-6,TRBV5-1,CASSLSARYHSGANVLTF
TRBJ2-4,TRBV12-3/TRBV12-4,CASSLFVSGRGNIQYF
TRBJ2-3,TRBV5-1,CASSGEKPDTQYF
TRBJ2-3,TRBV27,CASSLFSRDTDTQYF
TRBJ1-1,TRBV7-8,CASSLRGRGAMRVGAEAFF
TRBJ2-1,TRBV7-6,CASSFAGTLHNEQFF
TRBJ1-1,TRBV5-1,CASSLSAMNTEAFF
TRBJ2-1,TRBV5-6,CASSAFAGTSGRNEQFF
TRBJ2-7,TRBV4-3,CASSHNLRGALEQYF
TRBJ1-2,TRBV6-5,CASSDSNGYTF
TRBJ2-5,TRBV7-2,CASSLVGSVPQETQYF
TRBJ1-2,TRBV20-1,CSAMAGMGGYTF
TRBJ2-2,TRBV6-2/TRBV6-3,CASSYTRGAGELFF
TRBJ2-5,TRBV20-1,CSAPLLGQASPGTQYF
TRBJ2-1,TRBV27,CASSFDQYNEQFF
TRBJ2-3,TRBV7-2,CASSSRFADTQYF
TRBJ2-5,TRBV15,CATSRGTGGGGKETQYF
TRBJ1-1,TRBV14,CASSQDLRSEAFF
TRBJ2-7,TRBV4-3,CASSQGTGDPYEQYF
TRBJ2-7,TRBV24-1,CATSDSLTVGDEQYF
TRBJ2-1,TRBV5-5,CASSLSGLLYNEQFF
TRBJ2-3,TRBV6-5,CASSYSSAFHSTDTQYF
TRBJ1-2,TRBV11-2,CASSSGRIVKDYGYTF
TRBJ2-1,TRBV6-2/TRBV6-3,CASSYGLAGGLNEQFF
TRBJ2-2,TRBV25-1,CASSSSGSGELFF
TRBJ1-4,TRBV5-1,CASSLTDRHSANEKLFF
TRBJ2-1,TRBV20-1,CSARDLAGEIGEQFF
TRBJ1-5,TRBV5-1,CASSLESQPQHF
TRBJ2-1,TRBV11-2,CASSLEKAGVSYNEQFF
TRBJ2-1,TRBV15,CATSRVDRPSYNEQFF
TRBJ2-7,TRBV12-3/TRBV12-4,CASSSSTGGAGIGPYEQYF
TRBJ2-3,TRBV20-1,CSATALSGTEDTQYF
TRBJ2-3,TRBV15,CATSRKWTQATDTQYF
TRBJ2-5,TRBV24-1,CATSDLGQGETQYF
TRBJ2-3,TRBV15,CATSRDPPGESADTQYF
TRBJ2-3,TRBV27,CASSLRGTMVSDTQYF
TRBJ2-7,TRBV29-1,CSARGDSFYEQYF
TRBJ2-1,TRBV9,CASSVEGFEQFF
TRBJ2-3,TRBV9,CASSVVGVKADTQYF
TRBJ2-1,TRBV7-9,CASSLDSGEPEQFF
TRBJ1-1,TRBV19,CASSTRLLSEAFF
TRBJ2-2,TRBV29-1,CSGFWGWTGELFF